In its sample, the clone carrying this TCR beta chain was seen once. What it binds is unknown. These data belong to a study of identical twins. Study conclusions and caveats: Insertions ran lower in abundant cord blood beta clonotypes, though not in memory repertoires. The authors noted that invariant MAIT and iNKT cells could partly confound zero-insertion analyses. The same donors were not followed; conclusions instead depended on cross-sectional statistical analysis.

Germline V gene sequence: CDR1 SGDLS, CDR2 YYNGEE. V was cut by 0 bases and J by 2 bases, with 9 bases left in between. The CDR3 spans 14 residues. Each CDR3 protein is one row after TCRdb ran MiXCR on the 5' RACE reads. The table includes approximately 700,000 distinct CDR3 sequences, roughly 18% detected once. This sample was also put to use in a study of T cells expressing NK-cell markers. That source adds: NKG2C+ dominant clonotype frequencies in five to seven donors were roughly 1.0-7.5% of CD8+ T cells.

V and J are TRBV9 and TRBJ2-7; D is unresolved. This receptor was obtained from a young woman in good health. Sequencing used PBMCs. CDR3 DNA sequence: TGTGCCAGCAGCGTAGAGGGCAAAGCCTACGAGCAGTACTTC. It codes for CASSVEGKAYEQYF.